Sequencing of this TCR beta chain was carried out in a study of T cells in Graves' hyperthyroidism and ophthalmopathy. Notes on the study in general: Prediction of ophthalmopathy progression came a median roughly 6.7 months pre-onset. Most thyroid clonotypes expanded above 0.001 appeared in blood too. Classification by a 13 V-J model distinguished ophthalmopathy from stable hyperthyroidism.

Amplification of TCR beta CDR3 regions used RNA as the template. The primer set for the first-round RT-PCR of the TCR CDR3 was HTBI. One entry per CDR3 protein, called by TCRdb with MiXCR from the multiplex PCR reads. The sample carries 600,000 or so distinct CDR3 sequences, under 60% recorded once. The CDR3 length is 14 residues. J gave up 5 bases and V 6 bases, and 8 bases lay outside the gene matches. The V gene's germline CDR1 is MNHNS and CDR2 SASEGT. A note on this clonotype: Its antigen remains unidentified.

The sequence derives from a woman between 18 and 29 years old with Graves' hyperthyroidism. Sequencing was carried out using peripheral blood or thyroid tissue (not recorded which). The rearrangement links TRBV6-1 to TRBJ2-5; 8 bases are shared with TRBD1. CDR3 nucleotide sequence: TGTGCCAGCAGAGATAACCGGGACAGGGAGACCCAGTACTTC. Translating it yields CASRDNRDRETQYF.